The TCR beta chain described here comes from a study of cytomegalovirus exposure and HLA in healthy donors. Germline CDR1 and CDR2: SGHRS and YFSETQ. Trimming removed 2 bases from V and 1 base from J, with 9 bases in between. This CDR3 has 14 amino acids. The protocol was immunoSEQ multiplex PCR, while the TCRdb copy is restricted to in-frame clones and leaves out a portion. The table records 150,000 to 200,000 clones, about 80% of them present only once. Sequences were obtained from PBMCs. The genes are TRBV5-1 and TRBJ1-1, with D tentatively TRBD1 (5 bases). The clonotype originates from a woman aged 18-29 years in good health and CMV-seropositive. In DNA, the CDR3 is TGCGCCAGCAGCTTCGCCGGACAGAACACTGAAGCTTTCTTT. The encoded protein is CASSFAGQNTEAFF.